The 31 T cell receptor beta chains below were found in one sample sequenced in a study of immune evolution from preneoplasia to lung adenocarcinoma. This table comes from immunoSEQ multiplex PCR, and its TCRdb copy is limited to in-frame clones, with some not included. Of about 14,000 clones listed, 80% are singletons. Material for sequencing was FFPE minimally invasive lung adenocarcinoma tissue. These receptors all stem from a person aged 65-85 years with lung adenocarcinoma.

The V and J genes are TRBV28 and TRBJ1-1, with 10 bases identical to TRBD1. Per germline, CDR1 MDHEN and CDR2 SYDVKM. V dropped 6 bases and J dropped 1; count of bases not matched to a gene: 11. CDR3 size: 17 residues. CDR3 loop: CASRGEGQGDWNTEAFF. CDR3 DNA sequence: TGTGCCAGCAGGGGGGAAGGACAGGGGGATTGGAACACTGAAGCTTTCTTT.

CDR3 sequence (DNA): TGTGCCACCAGCTCCCGACAGGGGGCAGATACGCAGTATTTT. As protein: CATSSRQGADTQYF. This chain connects TRBV15 to TRBJ2-3; 9 bases align to TRBD1. This CDR3 has 14 amino acids. The germline V gene encodes CDR1 LNHNV and CDR2 YYDKDF (reference sequence). The ends lost 5 bases at V and 4 bases at J; junction bases unmatched: 4. The whole variable domain, filled in from reference TRBV15 and TRBJ2-3, reads DAMVIQNPRYQVTQFGKPVTLSCSQTLNHNVMYWYQQKSSQAPKLLFHYYDKDFNNEADTPDNFQSRRPNTSFCFLDIRSPGLGDTAMYLCATSSRQGADTQYFGPGTRLTVL.

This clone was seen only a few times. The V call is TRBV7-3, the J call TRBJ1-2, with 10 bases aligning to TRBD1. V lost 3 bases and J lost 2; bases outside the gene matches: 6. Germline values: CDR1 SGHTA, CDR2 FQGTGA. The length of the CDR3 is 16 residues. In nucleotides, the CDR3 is TGTGCCAGCAGCTTCGGGGGGACAGGGGCCAACTATGGCTACACCTTC. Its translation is CASSFGGTGANYGYTF. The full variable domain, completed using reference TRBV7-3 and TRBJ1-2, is GAGVSQTPSNKVTEKGKYVELRCDPISGHTALYWYRQSLGQGPEFLIYFQGTGAADDSGLPNDRFFAVRPEGSVSTLKIQRTERGDSAVYLCASSFGGTGANYGYTFGSGTRLTVV.

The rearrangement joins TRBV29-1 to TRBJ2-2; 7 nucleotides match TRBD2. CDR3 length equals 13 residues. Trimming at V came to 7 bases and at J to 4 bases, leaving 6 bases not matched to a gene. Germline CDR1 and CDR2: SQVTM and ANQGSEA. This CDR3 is CSGSSGATGELFF. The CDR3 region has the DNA TGCAGCGGATCTAGCGGTGCCACCGGGGAGCTGTTTTTT.

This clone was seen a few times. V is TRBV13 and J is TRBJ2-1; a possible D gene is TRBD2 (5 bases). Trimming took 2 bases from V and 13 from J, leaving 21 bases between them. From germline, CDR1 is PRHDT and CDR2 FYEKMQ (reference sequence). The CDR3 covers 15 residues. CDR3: CASSLSHLSAGIQFF. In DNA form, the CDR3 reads TGTGCCAGCAGCTTATCTCATCTCTCGGCGGGCATACAGTTCTTC.

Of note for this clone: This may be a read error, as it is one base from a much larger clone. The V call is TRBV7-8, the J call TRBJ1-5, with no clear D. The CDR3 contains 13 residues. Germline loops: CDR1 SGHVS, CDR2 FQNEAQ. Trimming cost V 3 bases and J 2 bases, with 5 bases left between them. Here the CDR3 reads CASSLQGNQPQHF. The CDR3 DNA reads TGTGCCAGCAGCTTGCAGGGCAATCAGCCCCAGCATTTT.

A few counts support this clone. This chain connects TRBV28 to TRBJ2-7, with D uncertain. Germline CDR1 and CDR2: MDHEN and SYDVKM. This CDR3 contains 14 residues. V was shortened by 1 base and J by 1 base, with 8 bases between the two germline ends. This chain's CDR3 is CASSLSAASYEQYF. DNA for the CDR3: TGTGCCAGCAGTTTATCGGCAGCATCCTACGAGCAGTACTTC.

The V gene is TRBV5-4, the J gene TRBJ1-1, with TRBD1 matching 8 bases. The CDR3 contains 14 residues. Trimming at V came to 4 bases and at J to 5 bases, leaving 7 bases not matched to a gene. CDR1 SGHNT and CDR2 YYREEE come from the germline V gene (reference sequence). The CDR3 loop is CASSPGQGRTEAFF. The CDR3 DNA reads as TGTGCCAGCAGCCCAGGACAGGGTCGGACTGAAGCTTTCTTT.

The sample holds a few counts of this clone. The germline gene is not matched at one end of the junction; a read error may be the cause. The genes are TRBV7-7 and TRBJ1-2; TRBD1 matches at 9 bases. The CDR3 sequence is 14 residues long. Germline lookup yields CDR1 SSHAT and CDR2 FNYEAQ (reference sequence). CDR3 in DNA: TGTGCTAGCAGCCTCAGGACAGGGGCGGTTGGCTACACCTTC. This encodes CASSLRTGAVGYTF.

The CDR3, as DNA: TGTGCCATCAGTACGGGCGCCAATCAGCCCCAGCATTTT. Its protein product is CAISTGANQPQHF. The chain employs TRBV10-3 and TRBJ1-5; D uncertain. This CDR3 has 13 amino acids. Trimming took off 5 bases at V and 3 bases at J, with 8 bases between the two ends. The V gene's germline CDR1 is ENHRY and CDR2 SYGVKD.

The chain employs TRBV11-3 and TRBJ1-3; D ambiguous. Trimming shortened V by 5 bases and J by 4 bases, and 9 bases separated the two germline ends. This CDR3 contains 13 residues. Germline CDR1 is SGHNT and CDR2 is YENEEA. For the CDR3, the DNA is TGTGCCAGCAGCACCGGCGCGGGAAACACCATATATTTT. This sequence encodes CASSTGAGNTIYF.

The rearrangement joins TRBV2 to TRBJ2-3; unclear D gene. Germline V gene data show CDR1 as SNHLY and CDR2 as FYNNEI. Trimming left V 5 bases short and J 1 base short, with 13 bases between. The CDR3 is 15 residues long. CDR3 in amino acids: CASSQEQTGTDTQYF. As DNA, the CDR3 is TGTGCCAGCAGTCAGGAACAAACAGGCACAGATACGCAGTATTTT.

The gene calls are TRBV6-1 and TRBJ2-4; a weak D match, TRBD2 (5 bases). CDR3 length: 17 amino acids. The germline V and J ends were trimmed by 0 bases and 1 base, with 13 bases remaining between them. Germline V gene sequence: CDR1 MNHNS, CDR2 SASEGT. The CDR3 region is CASSEAIGSGAKNIQYF. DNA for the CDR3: TGTGCCAGCAGTGAAGCCATAGGGTCGGGGGCCAAAAACATTCAGTACTTC.

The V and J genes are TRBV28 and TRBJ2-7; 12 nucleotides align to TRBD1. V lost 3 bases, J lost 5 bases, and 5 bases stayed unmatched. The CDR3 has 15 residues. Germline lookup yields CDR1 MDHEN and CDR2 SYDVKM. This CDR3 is CASSLLGQGADEQYF. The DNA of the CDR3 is TGTGCCAGCAGTTTGTTGGGACAGGGGGCTGACGAGCAGTACTTC.

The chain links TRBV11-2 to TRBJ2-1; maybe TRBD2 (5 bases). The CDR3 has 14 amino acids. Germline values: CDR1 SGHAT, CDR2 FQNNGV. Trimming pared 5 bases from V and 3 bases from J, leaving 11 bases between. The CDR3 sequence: CASSPIRDYNEQFF. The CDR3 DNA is TGTGCCAGCAGCCCCATCCGGGACTACAATGAGCAGTTCTTC.

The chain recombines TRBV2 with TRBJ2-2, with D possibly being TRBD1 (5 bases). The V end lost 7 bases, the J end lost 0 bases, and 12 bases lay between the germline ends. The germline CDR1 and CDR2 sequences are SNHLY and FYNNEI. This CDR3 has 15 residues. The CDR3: CASTPTVANTGELFF. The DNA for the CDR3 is TGTGCCAGCACCCCGACAGTCGCGAACACCGGGGAGCTGTTTTTT.

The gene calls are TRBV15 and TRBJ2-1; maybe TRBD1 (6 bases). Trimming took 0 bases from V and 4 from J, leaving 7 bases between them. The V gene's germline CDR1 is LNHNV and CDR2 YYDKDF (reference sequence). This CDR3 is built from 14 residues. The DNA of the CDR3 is TGTGCCACCAGCAGAGATGGACAGTACAATGAGCAGTTCTTC. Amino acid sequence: CATSRDGQYNEQFF.

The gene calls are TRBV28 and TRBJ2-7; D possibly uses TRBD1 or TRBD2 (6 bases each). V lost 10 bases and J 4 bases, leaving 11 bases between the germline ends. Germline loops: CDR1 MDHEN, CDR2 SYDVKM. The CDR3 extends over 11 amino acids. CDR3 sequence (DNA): TGTGCCACCGGGGGCTTATACGAGCAGTACTTC. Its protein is CATGGLYEQYF.

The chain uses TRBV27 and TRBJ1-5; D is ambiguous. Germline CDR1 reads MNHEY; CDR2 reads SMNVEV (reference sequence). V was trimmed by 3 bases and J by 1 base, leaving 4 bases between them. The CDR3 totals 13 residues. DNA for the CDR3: TGTGCCAGCAGTTTCTCCAGCAATCAGCCCCAGCATTTT. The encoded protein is CASSFSSNQPQHF.

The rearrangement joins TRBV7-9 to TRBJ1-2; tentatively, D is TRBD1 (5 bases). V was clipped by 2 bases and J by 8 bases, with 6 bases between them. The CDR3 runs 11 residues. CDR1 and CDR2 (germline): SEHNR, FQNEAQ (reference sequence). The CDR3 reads CASSLRDGYTF. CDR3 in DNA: TGTGCCAGCAGCTTAAGGGACGGCTACACCTTC.

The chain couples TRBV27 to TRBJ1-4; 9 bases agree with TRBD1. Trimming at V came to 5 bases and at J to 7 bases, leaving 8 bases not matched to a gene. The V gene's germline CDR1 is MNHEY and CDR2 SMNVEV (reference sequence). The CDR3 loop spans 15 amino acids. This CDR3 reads CASSVLTGGGEKLFF. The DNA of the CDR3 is TGTGCCAGCAGTGTATTGACAGGGGGGGGTGAAAAACTGTTTTTT.

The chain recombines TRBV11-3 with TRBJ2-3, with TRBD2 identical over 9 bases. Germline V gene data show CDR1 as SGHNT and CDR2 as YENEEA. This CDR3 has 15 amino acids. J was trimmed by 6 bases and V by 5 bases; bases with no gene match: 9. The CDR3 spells CASSPPVSGGDTQYF. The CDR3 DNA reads TGTGCCAGCAGCCCCCCAGTCAGCGGGGGGGATACGCAGTATTTT.

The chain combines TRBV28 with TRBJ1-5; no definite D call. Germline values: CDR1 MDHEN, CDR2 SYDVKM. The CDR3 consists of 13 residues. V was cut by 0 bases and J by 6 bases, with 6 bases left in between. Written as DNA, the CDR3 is TGTGCCAGCAGTTTATGGGGAGGTCAGCCCCAGCATTTT. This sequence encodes CASSLWGGQPQHF.

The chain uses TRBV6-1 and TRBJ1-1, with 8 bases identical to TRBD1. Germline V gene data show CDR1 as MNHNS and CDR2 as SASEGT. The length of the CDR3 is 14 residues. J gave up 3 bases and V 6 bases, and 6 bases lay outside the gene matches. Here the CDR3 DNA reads TGTGCCAGCAGGGGCCCAGGGGGCCACACTGAAGCTTTCTTT. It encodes CASRGPGGHTEAFF.

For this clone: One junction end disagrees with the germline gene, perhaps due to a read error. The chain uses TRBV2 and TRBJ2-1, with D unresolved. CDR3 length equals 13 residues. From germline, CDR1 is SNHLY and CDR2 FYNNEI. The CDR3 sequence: CASSSNSYNEQFF. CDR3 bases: TGTGCTAGCAGTTCCAACAGCTACAATGAGCAGTTCTTC.

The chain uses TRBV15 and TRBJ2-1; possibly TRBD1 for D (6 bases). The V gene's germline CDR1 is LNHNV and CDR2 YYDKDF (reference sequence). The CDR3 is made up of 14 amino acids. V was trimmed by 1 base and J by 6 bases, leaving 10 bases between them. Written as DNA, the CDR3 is TGTGCCACCAGCAGAGGACAGGTTCCCAATGAGCAGTTCTTC. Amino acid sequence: CATSRGQVPNEQFF.

CDR3 residues: CAWTPGLNTEAFF. In DNA form, the CDR3 reads TGTGCCTGGACTCCGGGCCTGAACACTGAAGCTTTCTTT. V gene TRBV30 combines with J gene TRBJ1-1; D remains unclear. Germline values: CDR1 GTSNPN, CDR2 SVGIG (reference sequence). This CDR3 region has 13 residues. Trimming pared 4 bases from V and 0 bases from J, leaving 9 bases between.

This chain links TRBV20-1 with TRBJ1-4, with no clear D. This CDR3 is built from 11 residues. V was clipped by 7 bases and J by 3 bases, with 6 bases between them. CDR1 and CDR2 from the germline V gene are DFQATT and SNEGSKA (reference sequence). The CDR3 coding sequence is TGCAGTGGGGTGGCTAATGAAAAACTGTTTTTT. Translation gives CSGVANEKLFF.

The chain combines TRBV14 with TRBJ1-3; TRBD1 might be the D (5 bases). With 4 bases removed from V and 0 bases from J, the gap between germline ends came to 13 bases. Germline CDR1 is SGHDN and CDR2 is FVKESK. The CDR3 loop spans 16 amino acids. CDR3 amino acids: CASSPRGVFSGNTIYF. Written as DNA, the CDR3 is TGTGCCAGCAGCCCCCGAGGGGTCTTCTCTGGAAACACCATATATTTT.

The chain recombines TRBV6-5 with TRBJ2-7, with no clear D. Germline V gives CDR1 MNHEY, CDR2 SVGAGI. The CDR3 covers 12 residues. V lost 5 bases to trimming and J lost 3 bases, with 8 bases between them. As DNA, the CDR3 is TGTGCCAGCAGTGCCGGATACTACGAGCAGTACTTC. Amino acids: CASSAGYYEQYF.

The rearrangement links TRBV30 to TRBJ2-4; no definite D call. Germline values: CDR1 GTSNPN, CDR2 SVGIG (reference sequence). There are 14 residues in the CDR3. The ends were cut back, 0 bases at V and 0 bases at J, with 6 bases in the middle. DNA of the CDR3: TGTGCCTGGAGTGTCCCTGAAGCCAAAAACATTCAGTACTTC. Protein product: CAWSVPEAKNIQYF. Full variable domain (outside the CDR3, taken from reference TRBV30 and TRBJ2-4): SQTIHQWPATLVQPVGSPLSLECTVEGTSNPNLYWYRQAAGRGLQLLFYSVGIGQISSEVPQNLSASRPQDRQFILSSKKLLLSDSGFYLCAWSVPEAKNIQYFGAGTRLSVL.